This entry features one TCR beta chain sequence. What it recognizes is unknown. This entry comes from a study of shared clonotypes between healthy human individuals. About the study: Every donor yielded three CD4 naive, three CD4 memory, two CD8 naive and one CD8 memory plate. The study, taken as a whole, reports: Specimens sampled were limited to blood, with tissue repertoires likely differing. Clonotypes that were shared across a handful of donors made up 4% to 6% of naive CD4 clonotypes.

This table comes from immunoSEQ multiplex PCR, and its TCRdb copy is limited to in-frame clones, with some not included. The table lists approximately 940,000 clones, 76% of them singletons, with roughly 1.5% in the top ten. The CDR3 length is 17 residues. CDR1 and CDR2 from the germline V gene are KGHSH and LQKENI. The V segment lost 5 bases and the J segment 0 bases; nucleotides outside the gene matches: 9. The chain combines TRBV18 with TRBJ1-2, with 10 bases matching TRBD1. This TCR was recovered from a young man in good health. Specimen: memory CD4+ T cells sorted from blood. Specified subset: CD45RA-negative fraction. The CDR3 sequence: CASSSGTGDLANYGYTF. The DNA for the CDR3 is TGTGCCAGCTCATCGGGGACAGGGGATCTAGCTAACTATGGCTACACCTTC.